This T cell receptor (beta chain) was identified in a study of T cell responses to AZD1222 COVID-19 vaccine. Data came from immunoSEQ multiplex PCR; TCRdb stores just in-frame clones and leaves some out. This repertoire includes more than 110,000 clones. The length of the CDR3 is 16 residues. V shed 0 bases and J shed 0 bases, with 9 bases lying between them. Germline V gives CDR1 LGHNA, CDR2 YNFKEQ. What was sequenced was peripheral blood. This sequence originates from an adult in good health. The rearrangement joins TRBV4-2 to TRBJ1-3; D is unresolved. This CDR3 reads CASSQDQPSSGNTIYF. The CDR3 DNA reads as TGTGCCAGCAGCCAAGATCAACCTTCCTCTGGAAACACCATATATTTT.